The 28 T cell receptor beta chains given below trace back to one sample, sequenced in a study of blood T cell repertoires in COVID-19. TCRdb keeps only in-frame clones here, not all; method: immunoSEQ multiplex PCR. The profile covers approximately 350,000 clones, with about four fifths appearing a single time and 5% to 5.5% taken by the ten largest. The specimen was PBMCs or T cells enriched from blood (not recorded which). The receptors come from a woman aged 45-59 years who had recovered from COVID-19.

The chain combines TRBV5-6 with TRBJ1-1; 10 positions match TRBD1. Per germline, CDR1 SGHDT and CDR2 YYEEEE. The CDR3 covers 15 residues. Trimming cost V 4 bases and J 10 bases; bases outside gene matches: 13. The CDR3 sequence: CASSDARQGAVVAFF. CDR3 coding DNA: TGTGCCAGCAGCGATGCTCGACAGGGGGCCGTGGTAGCTTTCTTT.

The rearrangement uses TRBV7-8 and TRBJ2-7; D unresolved. CDR1 SGHVS and CDR2 FQNEAQ come from the germline V gene. V lost 0 bases and J 0 bases, leaving 9 bases between the germline ends. CDR3 size: 15 residues. DNA of the CDR3: TGTGCCAGCAGCTTAGCCCTAGTTGGCTCCTACGAGCAGTACTTC. This sequence encodes CASSLALVGSYEQYF.

The chain has TRBV14 and TRBJ1-2; 7 bases map to TRBD1. CDR1 and CDR2 (germline): SGHDN, FVKESK. V gave up 2 bases and J gave up 4 bases; unmatched junction bases: 7. The CDR3 has 15 amino acids. CDR3 nucleotide sequence: TGTGCCAGCAGCCAACTTTCCCAGGGGGGCTATGGCTACACCTTC. Its translation is CASSQLSQGGYGYTF.

CDR3 loop: CASSRQAYNEQFF. CDR3 bases: TGTGCCAGCAGTAGACAGGCCTACAATGAGCAGTTCTTC. The chain uses TRBV2 and TRBJ2-1; tentatively, D is TRBD1 (6 bases). The CDR3 covers 13 residues. Germline CDR1 SNHLY, CDR2 FYNNEI. The germline V and J ends were trimmed by 5 bases and 2 bases, with 7 bases remaining between them.

The chain uses TRBV15 and TRBJ1-2; no reliable D call. Germline V gene data show CDR1 as LNHNV and CDR2 as YYDKDF (reference sequence). CDR3 length equals 12 residues. V lost 8 bases and J lost 8, with 15 bases in between. The DNA for the CDR3 is TGTGCCACCTCGGAGGGTACATCGGGCTACACCTTC. It encodes CATSEGTSGYTF.

This chain connects TRBV28 to TRBJ1-2, with a possible D match to TRBD1 (6 bases). Germline V gene sequence: CDR1 MDHEN, CDR2 SYDVKM. Trimming left V 2 bases short and J 3 bases short, with 13 bases between. The CDR3 runs 15 residues. The CDR3: CASSLGQGKYYGYTF. Written as DNA, the CDR3 is TGTGCCAGCAGTTTAGGGCAGGGGAAATACTATGGCTACACCTTC.

V is TRBV11-3 and J is TRBJ1-1; D is perhaps TRBD1 (5 bases). This CDR3 spans 16 amino acids. Trimming cost V 5 bases and J 6 bases, with 22 bases left between them. Germline CDR1 and CDR2: SGHNT and YENEEA. The CDR3 sequence: CASSPFTDSRVSEAFF. In nucleotides, the CDR3 is TGTGCCAGCAGCCCATTCACTGACAGCAGGGTTTCTGAAGCTTTCTTT. Variable domain in full (rest from reference TRBV11-3 and TRBJ1-1): EAGVVQSPRYKIIEKKQPVAFWCNPISGHNTLYWYLQNLGQGPELLIRYENEEAVDDSQLPKDRFSAERLKGVDSTLKIQPAELGDSAVYLCASSPFTDSRVSEAFFGQGTRLTVV.

This clone was detected only a few times. This chain joins TRBV7-8 and TRBJ1-2, with D possibly being TRBD1 (5 bases). CDR3 length: 16 amino acids. From germline, CDR1 is SGHVS and CDR2 FQNEAQ. The germline V and J ends were trimmed by 1 base and 6 bases, with 18 bases remaining between them. This chain's CDR3 is CASSLVARAGPHGYTF. The DNA of the CDR3 is TGTGCCAGCAGCTTAGTTGCAAGGGCAGGGCCCCATGGCTACACCTTC.

This chain links TRBV3-1 (or the pseudogene TRBV3-2) with TRBJ1-3, with 8 bases that match TRBD1. The CDR3 is made up of 18 amino acids. V gave up 4 bases and J gave up 4 bases; unmatched junction bases: 15. Germline values: CDR1 LGHDT, CDR2 YNNKEL (reference sequence). The CDR3 region is CASSPPVTGARAGNTIYF. The CDR3 region has the DNA TGTGCCAGCAGCCCCCCGGTGACAGGGGCCCGGGCGGGAAACACCATATATTTT.

The chain has TRBV30 and TRBJ2-6; 8 bases agree with TRBD1. The CDR3 consists of 16 residues. V lost 2 bases to trimming and J lost 4 bases; unmatched junction nucleotides: 7. Germline loops: CDR1 GTSNPN, CDR2 SVGIG (reference sequence). This CDR3 is CAWSFQGAPGANVLTF. The CDR3 DNA sequence: TGTGCCTGGAGTTTTCAGGGGGCTCCCGGGGCCAACGTCCTGACTTTC.

V usage is TRBV30 and J usage is TRBJ2-5; possible D gene TRBD2, 6 bases. V lost 5 bases to trimming and J lost 5 bases, with 12 bases between them. Germline V gene data show CDR1 as GTSNPN and CDR2 as SVGIG (reference sequence). The CDR3 spans 12 residues. For the CDR3, the DNA is TGTGCCTGGGCTGGGACTTTGGAGACCCAGTACTTC. Protein sequence: CAWAGTLETQYF.

The chain is built from TRBV19 and TRBJ1-1, with TRBD1 as a possible D gene (6 bases). V shed 8 bases and J shed 5 bases, with 15 bases lying between them. CDR3 length: 13 amino acids. Germline assignment: CDR1 LNHDA and CDR2 SQIVND (reference sequence). The CDR3 sequence: CASPYRAGTEAFF. The CDR3 DNA is TGTGCCAGTCCTTACAGGGCCGGGACTGAAGCTTTCTTT.

The CDR3 loop reads CASSSLEGSYNEQFF. CDR3 bases: TGTGCCAGCAGCAGTCTAGAGGGCTCCTACAATGAGCAGTTCTTC. The V and J genes are TRBV7-8 and TRBJ2-1, with a weak D call TRBD2 (5 bases). CDR3 length: 15 residues. V dropped 5 bases and J dropped 0 bases, with 11 bases sitting between them. Germline V gene data show CDR1 as SGHVS and CDR2 as FQNEAQ.

The chain combines TRBV30 with TRBJ1-2, with 10 bases lining up with TRBD1. This CDR3 has 16 amino acids. With V trimmed by 3 bases and J by 2 bases, 9 bases remained unmatched. From germline, CDR1 is GTSNPN and CDR2 SVGIG (reference sequence). In DNA form, the CDR3 reads TGTGCCTGGAGCGCCAAGGCGGGACAGGGGAACTATGGCTACACCTTC. Translating gives CAWSAKAGQGNYGYTF.

V and J are TRBV12-3 or TRBV12-4 and TRBJ2-1; D might be TRBD1 (6 bases). V was clipped by 6 bases and J by 4 bases, with 7 bases between them. The CDR3 loop spans 12 amino acids. In DNA, the CDR3 is TGTGCCAGCAGGGACAGTTACAATGAGCAGTTCTTC. This encodes CASRDSYNEQFF.

This chain uses TRBV12-3 or TRBV12-4 with TRBJ1-1; D is ambiguous. V lost 1 base and J lost 13, with 16 bases in between. The CDR3 runs 13 residues. As DNA, the CDR3 is TGTGCCAGCAGTTTAGGGGTCGCTAGCACGGGTTTCTTT. As protein: CASSLGVASTGFF.

V usage is TRBV9 and J usage is TRBJ1-2, with D tentatively TRBD1 (6 bases). This CDR3 is built from 14 residues. The germline V gene encodes CDR1 SGDLS and CDR2 YYNGEE. V was pared by 0 bases and J by 6 bases, with 12 bases between. CDR3: CASSVAGEMNGYTF. CDR3 DNA: TGTGCCAGCAGCGTAGCAGGGGAGATGAATGGCTACACCTTC.

The rearrangement uses TRBV2 and TRBJ1-5, with a weak D call TRBD1 (5 bases). Trimming cost V 7 bases and J 16 bases, with 20 bases left between them. Germline V gene lookup returns CDR1 SNHLY and CDR2 FYNNEI. The CDR3 totals 12 residues. CDR3 nucleotides: TGTGCCAGCAAATCTGACAGATCTCCACATCATTTT. Protein: CASKSDRSPHHF.

The sample holds a few counts of this clone. The V gene is TRBV4-1, the J gene TRBJ1-2; 10 nucleotides match TRBD1. CDR3 size: 15 residues. Germline CDR1 is MGHRA and CDR2 is YSYEKL. The junction had 5 bases not matched to a gene; V was cut back by 3 bases and J by 4 bases. CDR3 sequence (DNA): TGCGCCAGCAGCCAGGGGACAGGGGTCGGCTATGGCTACACCTTC. Protein sequence: CASSQGTGVGYGYTF.

V usage is TRBV6-5 and J usage is TRBJ1-1; D remains ambiguous. The germline V and J ends were trimmed by 4 bases and 11 bases, with 11 bases remaining between them. CDR3 length: 11 amino acids. Germline CDR1 MNHEY, CDR2 SVGAGI. CDR3 amino acids: CASSWAVGAFF. DNA for the CDR3: TGTGCCAGCAGTTGGGCAGTTGGCGCTTTCTTT.

This chain uses TRBV2 with TRBJ2-3, with a weak D call TRBD2 (7 bases). The CDR3 covers 16 residues. V dropped 2 bases and J dropped 6 bases, with 18 bases sitting between them. Germline V gives CDR1 SNHLY, CDR2 FYNNEI. The CDR3 DNA follows: TGTGCCAGCAGTGAAAGTCTGGGGGGGGCTCGGGATACGCAGTATTTT. Protein sequence: CASSESLGGARDTQYF.

The rearrangement uses TRBV2 and TRBJ1-1; 8 positions agree with TRBD1. The V and J ends lost 8 bases and 2 bases, in that order; junction bases with no gene match: 7. This CDR3 region has 14 residues. The germline gives CDR1 SNHLY, CDR2 FYNNEI. CDR3 protein: CASWTGLPNTEAFF. CDR3 sequence (DNA): TGTGCCAGCTGGACAGGGCTCCCTAACACTGAAGCTTTCTTT.

V and J are TRBV6-5 and TRBJ1-2; D is possibly TRBD1 (6 bases). Deletions cut 5 bases from V and 4 bases from J, with 17 bases between. The length of the CDR3 is 15 residues. From germline, CDR1 is MNHEY and CDR2 SVGAGI. CDR3 in amino acids: CASSLSWGQGYGYTF. The CDR3 nucleotides read TGTGCCAGCAGTCTTTCGTGGGGGCAAGGCTATGGCTACACCTTC.

V usage is TRBV11-3 and J usage is TRBJ2-1; possible D gene TRBD2, 6 bases. In germline, CDR1 is SGHNT, CDR2 YENEEA. CDR3 length: 14 amino acids. V gave up 2 bases and J gave up 6 bases, with 11 bases separating them. In nucleotides, the CDR3 is TGTGCCAGCAGCTTACGGGGGACCCTCAATGAGCAGTTCTTC. Its protein product is CASSLRGTLNEQFF.

The chain uses TRBV5-1 and TRBJ2-5; 12 positions agree with TRBD1. The V gene end was trimmed by 3 bases and the J gene end by 2 bases; junction bases not matched to a gene: 5. This CDR3 has 16 residues. Per germline, CDR1 SGHRS and CDR2 YFSETQ. CDR3 loop: CASSWGQGASQETQYF. CDR3 bases: TGCGCCAGCAGCTGGGGACAGGGGGCATCTCAAGAGACCCAGTACTTC.

The chain carries TRBV27 and TRBJ1-4; D possibly corresponds to TRBD1 (6 bases). Germline values: CDR1 MNHEY, CDR2 SMNVEV (reference sequence). The CDR3 extends over 14 amino acids. V shed 5 bases and J shed 7 bases, with 14 bases lying between them. The CDR3 nucleotides are TGTGCCAGCAGTATACAGGGTGTGGGTGAAAAACTGTTTTTT. It specifies CASSIQGVGEKLFF.

The table lists this clone with a few counts. The chain carries TRBV7-3 and TRBJ2-2, with 8 positions matching TRBD1. Germline-derived CDR1 and CDR2 are SGHTA and FQGTGA. This CDR3 has 14 amino acids. J lost 7 bases, V lost 3 bases, and 4 bases had no gene match. CDR3 DNA: TGTGCCAGCAGCTTTCAGACAGGGGACGGGGAGCTGTTTTTT. Amino acids: CASSFQTGDGELFF.

V usage is TRBV30 and J usage is TRBJ2-7, with 7 bases matching TRBD2. Per the germline V gene, CDR1 is GTSNPN and CDR2 is SVGIG (reference sequence). V was pared by 4 bases and J by 2 bases, with 11 bases of the junction left unmatched. The CDR3 covers 15 residues. CDR3 nucleotide sequence: TGTGCCTGGACCTGGGGGTGGCGGGGGACCTACGAGCAGTACTTC. It is translated as CAWTWGWRGTYEQYF. Full variable domain (outside the CDR3, taken from reference TRBV30 and TRBJ2-7): SQTIHQWPATLVQPVGSPLSLECTVEGTSNPNLYWYRQAAGRGLQLLFYSVGIGQISSEVPQNLSASRPQDRQFILSSKKLLLSDSGFYLCAWTWGWRGTYEQYFGPGTRLTVT.